The 13 T cell receptor beta chains given below trace back to one sample, sequenced in a study of shared clonotypes between healthy human individuals (dated by TCRdb to the early 2020s). The library relied on the immunoSEQ multiplex PCR assay. This immuneACCESS table, as held by TCRdb, lists in-frame sequences with V and J called but not all clones. Of the missing ones, under half trace to an unresolved V gene in checked studies; the others have no known cause. The sample table shows fewer than 3 million clones, and around 93% are seen once. Around 0.38% of the sample comes from the top ten. Sequenced sample: naive CD4+ T cells from PBMCs. Interpreted using the paper, the cell subset or site label stands for: CD45RA+ positively selected. Source of these receptors: a man aged 18 to 29 in good health. Some clones in this sample may be carry-over from other donors' samples.

The chain couples TRBV11-2 to TRBJ1-4; D gene uncertain. The CDR3 covers 14 residues. Germline CDR1 reads SGHAT; CDR2 reads FQNNGV. V lost 0 bases and J 8 bases, leaving 10 bases between the germline ends. CDR3 sequence (DNA): TGTGCCAGCAGCTTAGATTTAGCAAACGAAAAACTGTTTTTT. Translated: CASSLDLANEKLFF. The complete variable domain, with remaining parts taken from reference TRBV11-2 and TRBJ1-4, reads EAGVAQSPRYKIIEKRQSVAFWCNPISGHATLYWYQQILGQGPKLLIQFQNNGVVDDSQLPKDRFSAERLKGVDSTLKIQPAKLEDSAVYLCASSLDLANEKLFFGSGTQLSVL.

The CDR3 sequence is CASGLDRGPYNEQFF. In DNA form, the CDR3 reads TGTGCTAGTGGTTTGGATAGGGGGCCCTACAATGAGCAGTTCTTC. The chain carries TRBV12-5 and TRBJ2-1, with TRBD1 matching over 7 bases. V lost 1 base to trimming and J lost 2 bases; unmatched junction nucleotides: 2. The CDR3 runs to 15 residues. The germline V gene encodes CDR1 LGHNT and CDR2 FRNRAP.

DNA for the CDR3: TGCGCCAGCAGCGGCGACCTCTCTGGGGCCAACGTCCTGACTTTC. Amino acids: CASSGDLSGANVLTF. V is TRBV4-3 and J is TRBJ2-6; unclear D gene. The CDR3 length is 15 residues. The V gene's germline CDR1 is LGHNA and CDR2 YSLEER. V lost 5 bases and J 0 bases, leaving 8 bases between the germline ends.

Turning to this clone: Other DNA sequences in the sample encode the same CDR3. This chain connects TRBV7-9 to TRBJ2-3, with TRBD2 matching 9 bases. Germline V gene lookup returns CDR1 SEHNR and CDR2 FQNEAQ (reference sequence). The ends lost 5 bases at V and 3 bases at J; junction bases unmatched: 6. The length of the CDR3 is 15 residues. CDR3 sequence reads: CASSRGLAGTDTQYF. The CDR3 region has the DNA TGTGCCAGCAGCCGGGGACTAGCAGGTACAGATACGCAGTATTTT.

The chain carries TRBV28 and TRBJ2-7; 10 bases are a match to TRBD1. The ends lost 6 bases at V and 2 bases at J; junction bases unmatched: 7. Germline V gene data show CDR1 as MDHEN and CDR2 as SYDVKM. CDR3 length equals 15 residues. The CDR3 protein is CASRGPDRGTYEQYF. The CDR3 nucleotides read TGTGCCAGCAGGGGCCCGGACAGGGGGACCTACGAGCAGTACTTC.

The V call is TRBV29-1, the J call TRBJ2-7; 7 bases are shared with TRBD1. V trimming: 6 bases; J trimming: 0 bases; junction bases outside the gene matches: 5. The CDR3 is made up of 13 amino acids. In germline, CDR1 is SQVTM, CDR2 ANQGSEA. The CDR3 coding sequence is TGCAGCGTAGCTCGACAGGGCTCCTACGAGCAGTACTTC. Translation: CSVARQGSYEQYF.

On this clone itself: Compared with germline, one end of the junction differs, possibly owing to a read error. This chain connects TRBV5-6 to TRBJ2-3; 7 nucleotides agree with TRBD2. The CDR3 spans 16 residues. Germline CDR1 reads SGHDT; CDR2 reads YYEEEE. The CDR3 loop reads CASSLVGGGPSDTQYF. In DNA form, the CDR3 reads TGTGCCAGCAGCTTGGTGGGCGGGGGACCGTCAGATACGCAATATTTT.

This clone appeared once. Other DNA sequences within the sample encode an identical CDR3. The gene calls are TRBV7-2 and TRBJ2-7, with 7 bases identical to TRBD2. The germline gives CDR1 SGHTA, CDR2 FQGNSA. The CDR3 is 14 amino acids. V dropped 1 base and J dropped 2; count of bases not matched to a gene: 2. The CDR3 bases are TGTGCCAGCAGCTTAGTGCGGGGGACCTACGAGCAGTACTTC. This codes for CASSLVRGTYEQYF.

The chain is built from TRBV11-2 and TRBJ2-5; D unresolved. Looked up from germline, CDR1 is SGHAT and CDR2 is FQNNGV. Trimming pared 5 bases from V and 3 bases from J, leaving 10 bases between. The CDR3 length is 13 residues. CDR3 nucleotide sequence: TGTGCCAGCAGCCCGACCAACGAAGAGACCCAGTACTTC. This encodes CASSPTNEETQYF.

The CDR3 loop is CASSLRGSHRFPYEQYF. For the CDR3, the DNA is TGTGCCAGTAGTCTACGGGGGTCGCACAGGTTCCCCTACGAGCAGTACTTC. The chain employs TRBV19 and TRBJ2-7; D may be TRBD2 (6 bases). Germline-derived CDR1 and CDR2 are LNHDA and SQIVND (reference sequence). The V gene lost 5 bases and the J gene lost 2 bases, with 22 bases spanning the gap. The CDR3 has 17 residues.

The rearrangement joins TRBV9 to TRBJ1-1, with D tentatively TRBD1 (6 bases). The V gene's germline CDR1 is SGDLS and CDR2 YYNGEE. The CDR3 contains 17 residues. Trimming took 8 bases from V and 3 from J, leaving 26 bases between them. The chain's CDR3 is CASELRLGGRLDTEAFF. CDR3 coding DNA: TGTGCCAGTGAGCTGAGGCTCGGGGGCCGGTTAGACACTGAAGCTTTCTTT.

The chain uses TRBV7-9 and TRBJ2-5; D tentatively reads TRBD1 or TRBD2 (5 bases each). The CDR3 covers 15 residues. V lost 4 bases and J 7 bases, leaving 19 bases between the germline ends. Germline V gives CDR1 SEHNR, CDR2 FQNEAQ (reference sequence). The CDR3 loop reads CASSSGALTSRTQYF. The CDR3 DNA is TGTGCCAGCAGCTCCGGGGCTCTCACCTCTAGGACCCAGTACTTC.

This clone was observed a single time. The V call is TRBV9, the J call TRBJ2-2; 7 bases match TRBD2. V trimming: 0 bases; J trimming: 5 bases; junction bases outside the gene matches: 7. The CDR3 consists of 16 residues. Germline assignment: CDR1 SGDLS and CDR2 YYNGEE. In DNA, the CDR3 is TGTGCCAGCAGCGTAGTAGCGGCTAGCGGAACCGGGGAGCTGTTTTTT. As protein: CASSVVAASGTGELFF. Together with reference TRBV9 and TRBJ2-2, the CDR3 gives the full variable domain: DSGVTQTPKHLITATGQRVTLRCSPRSGDLSVYWYQQSLDQGLQFLIQYYNGEERAKGNILERFSAQQFPDLHSELNLSSLELGDSALYFCASSVVAASGTGELFFGEGSRLTVL.